This TCR beta chain was sequenced in a study of PD-1 blockade in mismatch repair-deficient tumors. Trimming cost V 0 bases and J 7 bases; bases outside gene matches: 6. This CDR3 is built from 16 residues. Germline-derived CDR1 and CDR2 are SGHRS and YFSETQ. TCR sequencing covered a few patients who responded to pembrolizumab. This table comes from immunoSEQ multiplex PCR, and its TCRdb copy is limited to in-frame clones, with some not included. In the table there are 45,000 to 60,000 clones, around 82% of which are singletons. Sequenced material: peripheral blood, taken 4 weeks after starting pembrolizumab. This clonotype was obtained from an adult with mismatch repair-deficient cancer. V is TRBV5-1 and J is TRBJ2-2; 10 nucleotides align to TRBD2. The CDR3 DNA sequence: TGCGCCAGCAGCTTGGATCCTAGCGGGAGTGGCGGGGAGCTGTTTTTT. Its translation: CASSLDPSGSGGELFF.